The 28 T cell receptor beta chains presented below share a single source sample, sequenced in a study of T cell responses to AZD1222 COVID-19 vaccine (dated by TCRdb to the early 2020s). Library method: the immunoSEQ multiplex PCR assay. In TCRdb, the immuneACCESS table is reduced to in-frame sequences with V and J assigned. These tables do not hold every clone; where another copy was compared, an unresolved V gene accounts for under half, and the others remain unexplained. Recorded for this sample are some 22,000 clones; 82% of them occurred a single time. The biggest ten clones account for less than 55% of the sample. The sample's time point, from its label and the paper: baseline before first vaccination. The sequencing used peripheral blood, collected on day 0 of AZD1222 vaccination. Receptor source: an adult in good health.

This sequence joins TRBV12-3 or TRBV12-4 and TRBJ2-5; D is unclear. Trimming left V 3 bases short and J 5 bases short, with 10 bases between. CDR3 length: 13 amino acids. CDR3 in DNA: TGTGCCAGCAGTTTCCTTTTCGGGGAGACCCAGTACTTC. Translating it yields CASSFLFGETQYF.

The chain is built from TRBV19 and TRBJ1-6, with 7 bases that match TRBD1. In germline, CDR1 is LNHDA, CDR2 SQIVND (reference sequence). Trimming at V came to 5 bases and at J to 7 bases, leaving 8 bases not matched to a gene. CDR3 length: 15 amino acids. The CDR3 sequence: CASSEKQGRNSPLHF. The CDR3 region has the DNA TGTGCCAGTAGTGAGAAACAGGGGAGGAATTCACCCCTCCACTTT.

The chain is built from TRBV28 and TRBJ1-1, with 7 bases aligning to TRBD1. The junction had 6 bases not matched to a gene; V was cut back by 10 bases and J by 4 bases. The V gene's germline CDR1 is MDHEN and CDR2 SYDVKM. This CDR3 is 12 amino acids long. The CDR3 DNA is TGTGCCACCCGAGGGGGCCGCACTGAAGCTTTCTTT. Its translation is CATRGGRTEAFF.

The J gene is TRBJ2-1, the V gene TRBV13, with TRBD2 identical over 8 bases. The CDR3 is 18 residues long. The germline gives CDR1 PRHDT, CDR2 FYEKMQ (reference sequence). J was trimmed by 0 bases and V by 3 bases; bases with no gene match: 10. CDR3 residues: CASSFTTSGGNSYNEQFF. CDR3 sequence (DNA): TGTGCCAGCAGCTTCACTACTAGCGGCGGCAACTCCTACAATGAGCAGTTCTTC.

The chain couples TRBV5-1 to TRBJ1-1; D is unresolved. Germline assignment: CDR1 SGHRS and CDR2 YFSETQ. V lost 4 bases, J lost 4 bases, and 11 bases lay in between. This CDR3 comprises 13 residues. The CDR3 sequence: CASSELGSTEAFF. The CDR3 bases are TGCGCCAGCAGCGAGTTGGGGAGCACTGAAGCTTTCTTT.

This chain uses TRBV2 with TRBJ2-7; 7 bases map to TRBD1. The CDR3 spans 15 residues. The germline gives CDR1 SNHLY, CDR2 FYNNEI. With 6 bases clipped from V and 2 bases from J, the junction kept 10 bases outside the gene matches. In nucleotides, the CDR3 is TGTGCCAGCAGCCGCGGACAGGAACTCGCCTACGAGCAGTACTTC. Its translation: CASSRGQELAYEQYF.

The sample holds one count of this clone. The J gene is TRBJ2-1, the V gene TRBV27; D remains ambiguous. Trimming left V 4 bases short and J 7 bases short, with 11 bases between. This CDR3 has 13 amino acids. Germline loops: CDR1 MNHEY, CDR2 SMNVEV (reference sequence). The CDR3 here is CASSYGVRNEQFF. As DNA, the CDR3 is TGTGCCAGCAGTTACGGCGTACGGAATGAGCAGTTCTTC.

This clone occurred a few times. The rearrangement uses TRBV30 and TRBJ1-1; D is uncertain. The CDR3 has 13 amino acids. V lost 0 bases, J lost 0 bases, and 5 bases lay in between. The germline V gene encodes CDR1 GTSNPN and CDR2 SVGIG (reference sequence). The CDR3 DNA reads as TGTGCCTGGAGTGTACACGTGAACACTGAAGCTTTCTTT. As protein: CAWSVHVNTEAFF.

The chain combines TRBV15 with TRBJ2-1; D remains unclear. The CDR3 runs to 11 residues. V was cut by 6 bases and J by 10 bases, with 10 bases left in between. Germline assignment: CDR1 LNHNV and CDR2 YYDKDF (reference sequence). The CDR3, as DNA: TGTGCCACCAGGACTGACTCGGAGCAGTTCTTC. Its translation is CATRTDSEQFF.

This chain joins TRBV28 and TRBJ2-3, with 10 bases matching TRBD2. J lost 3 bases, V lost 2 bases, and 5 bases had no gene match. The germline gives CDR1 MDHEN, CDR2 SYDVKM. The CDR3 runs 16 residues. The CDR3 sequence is CASSLISTSGTDTQYF. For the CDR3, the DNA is TGTGCCAGCAGTTTAATCTCGACTAGCGGGACAGATACGCAGTATTTT.

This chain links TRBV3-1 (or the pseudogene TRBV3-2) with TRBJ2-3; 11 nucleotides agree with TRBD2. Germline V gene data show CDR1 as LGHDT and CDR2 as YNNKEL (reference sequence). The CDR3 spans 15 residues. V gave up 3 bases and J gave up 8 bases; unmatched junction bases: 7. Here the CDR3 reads CASSQFSGGAGTQYF. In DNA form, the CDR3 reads TGTGCCAGCAGCCAGTTTAGCGGGGGGGCCGGTACGCAGTATTTT.

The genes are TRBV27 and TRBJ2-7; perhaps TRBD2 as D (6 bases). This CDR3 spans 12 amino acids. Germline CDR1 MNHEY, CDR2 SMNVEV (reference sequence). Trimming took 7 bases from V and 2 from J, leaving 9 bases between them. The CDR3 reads CASKGLPYEQYF. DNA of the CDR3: TGTGCCAGCAAGGGACTGCCCTACGAGCAGTACTTC.

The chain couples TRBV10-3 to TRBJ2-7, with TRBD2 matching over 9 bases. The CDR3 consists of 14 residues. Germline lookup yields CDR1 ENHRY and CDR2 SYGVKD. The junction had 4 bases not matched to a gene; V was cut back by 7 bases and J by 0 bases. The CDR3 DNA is TGTGCCATCAAAAGCGGGGGGTACTCCTACGAGCAGTACTTC. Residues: CAIKSGGYSYEQYF.

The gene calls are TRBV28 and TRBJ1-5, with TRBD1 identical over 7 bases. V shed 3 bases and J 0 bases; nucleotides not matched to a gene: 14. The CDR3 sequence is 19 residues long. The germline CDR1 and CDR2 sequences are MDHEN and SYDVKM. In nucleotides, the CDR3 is TGTGCCAGCAGTTTCCTATCGGAGGGGACAGTTTATAGCAATCAGCCCCAGCATTTT. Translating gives CASSFLSEGTVYSNQPQHF.

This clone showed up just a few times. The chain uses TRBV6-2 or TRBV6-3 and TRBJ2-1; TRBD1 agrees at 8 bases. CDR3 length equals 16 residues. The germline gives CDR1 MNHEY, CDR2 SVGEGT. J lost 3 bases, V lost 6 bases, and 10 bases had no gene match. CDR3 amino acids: CASSRLGQANYNEQFF. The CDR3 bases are TGTGCCAGCAGCCGACTGGGACAGGCCAACTACAATGAGCAGTTCTTC.

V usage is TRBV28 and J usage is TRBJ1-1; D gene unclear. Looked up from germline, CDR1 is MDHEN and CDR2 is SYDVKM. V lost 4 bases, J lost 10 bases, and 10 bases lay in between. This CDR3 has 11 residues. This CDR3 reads CASSYRGGAFF. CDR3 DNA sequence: TGTGCCAGCAGTTATCGGGGTGGAGCTTTCTTT.

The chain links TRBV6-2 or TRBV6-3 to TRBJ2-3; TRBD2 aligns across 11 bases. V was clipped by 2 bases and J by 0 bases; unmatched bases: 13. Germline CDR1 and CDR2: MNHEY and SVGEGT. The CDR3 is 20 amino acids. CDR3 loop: CASSYPLAGGTTASTDTQYF. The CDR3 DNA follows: TGTGCCAGCAGTTACCCTCTAGCGGGAGGAACCACCGCTAGCACAGATACGCAGTATTTT.

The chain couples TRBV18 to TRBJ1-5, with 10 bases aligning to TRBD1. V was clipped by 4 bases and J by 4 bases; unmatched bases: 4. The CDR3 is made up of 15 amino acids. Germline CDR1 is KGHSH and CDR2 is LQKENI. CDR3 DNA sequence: TGTGCCAGCTCACTAGTGGGACAGGGGAATCAGCCCCAGCATTTT. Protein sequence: CASSLVGQGNQPQHF.

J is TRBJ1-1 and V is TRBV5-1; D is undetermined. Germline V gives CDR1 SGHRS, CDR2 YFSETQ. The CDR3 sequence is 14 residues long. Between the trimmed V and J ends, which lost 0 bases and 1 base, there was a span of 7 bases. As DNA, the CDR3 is TGCGCCAGCAGCTTGGCGGGAGGGAACACTGAAGCTTTCTTT. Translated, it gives CASSLAGGNTEAFF.

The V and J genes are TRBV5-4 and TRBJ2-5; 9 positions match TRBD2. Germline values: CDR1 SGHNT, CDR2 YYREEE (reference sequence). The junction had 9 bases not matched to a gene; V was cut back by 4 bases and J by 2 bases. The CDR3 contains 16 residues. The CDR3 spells CASSRVTSGIQETQYF. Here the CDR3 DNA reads TGTGCCAGCAGCCGCGTGACTAGCGGCATACAAGAGACCCAGTACTTC. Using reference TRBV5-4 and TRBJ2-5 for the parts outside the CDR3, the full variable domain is ETGVTQSPTHLIKTRGQQVTLRCSSQSGHNTVSWYQQALGQGPQFIFQYYREEENGRGNFPPRFSGLQFPNYSSELNVNALELDDSALYLCASSRVTSGIQETQYFGPGTRLLVL.

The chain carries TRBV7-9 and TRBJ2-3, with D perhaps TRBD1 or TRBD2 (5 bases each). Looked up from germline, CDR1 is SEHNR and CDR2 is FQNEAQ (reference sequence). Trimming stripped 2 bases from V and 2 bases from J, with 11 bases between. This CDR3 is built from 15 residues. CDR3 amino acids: CASSLSRGLTDTQYF. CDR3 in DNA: TGTGCCAGCAGCTTAAGCCGGGGCCTCACAGATACGCAGTATTTT.

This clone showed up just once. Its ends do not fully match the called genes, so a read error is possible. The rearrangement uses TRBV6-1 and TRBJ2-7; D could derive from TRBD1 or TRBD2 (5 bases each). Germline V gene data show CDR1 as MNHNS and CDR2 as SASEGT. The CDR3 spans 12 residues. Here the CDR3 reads CASSELGDEQYF. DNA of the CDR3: TGTGCCAGCAGTGAATTAGGGGACGAACAGTACTTC.

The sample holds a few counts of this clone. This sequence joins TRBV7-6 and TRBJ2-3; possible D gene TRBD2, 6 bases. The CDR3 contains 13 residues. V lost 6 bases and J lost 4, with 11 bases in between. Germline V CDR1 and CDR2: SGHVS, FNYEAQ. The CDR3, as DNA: TGTGCCAGCAGTGGGGGGAGCGCAGATACGCAGTATTTT. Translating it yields CASSGGSADTQYF.

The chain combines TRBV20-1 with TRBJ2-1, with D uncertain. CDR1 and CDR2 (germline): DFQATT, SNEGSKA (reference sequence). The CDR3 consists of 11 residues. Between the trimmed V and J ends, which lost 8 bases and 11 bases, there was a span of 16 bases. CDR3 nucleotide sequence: TGCAGTTCACTTCCCCAGGCACAGCAGTTCTTC. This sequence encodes CSSLPQAQQFF.

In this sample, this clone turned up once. The CDR3 nucleotides read TGTGCCAGCAGTGAAGCCAGTAAACCTCGCTACCTAGCGTTCAGCACAGATACGCAGTATTTT. Its translation is CASSEASKPRYLAFSTDTQYF. This rearrangement joins TRBV2 to TRBJ2-3; D is possibly TRBD2 (6 bases). The germline CDR1 and CDR2 sequences are SNHLY and FYNNEI. There are 21 residues in the CDR3. V was cut by 0 bases and J by 0 bases, with 25 bases left in between.

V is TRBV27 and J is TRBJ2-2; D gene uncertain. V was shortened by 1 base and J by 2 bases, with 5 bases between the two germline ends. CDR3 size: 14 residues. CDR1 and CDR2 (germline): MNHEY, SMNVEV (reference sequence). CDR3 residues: CASSLWANTGELFF. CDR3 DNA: TGTGCCAGCAGTTTATGGGCAAACACCGGGGAGCTGTTTTTT.

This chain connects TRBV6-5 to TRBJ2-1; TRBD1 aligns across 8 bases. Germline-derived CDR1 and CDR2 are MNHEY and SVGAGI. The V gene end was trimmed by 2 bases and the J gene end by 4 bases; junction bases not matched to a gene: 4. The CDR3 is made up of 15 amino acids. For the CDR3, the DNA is TGTGCCAGCAGTTACCAGGACAGGGAATACAATGAGCAGTTCTTC. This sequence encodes CASSYQDREYNEQFF.

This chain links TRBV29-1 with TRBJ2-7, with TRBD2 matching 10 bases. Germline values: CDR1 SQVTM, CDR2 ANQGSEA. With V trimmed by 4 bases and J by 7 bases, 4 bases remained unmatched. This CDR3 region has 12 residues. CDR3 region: CSVGVAGGEQYF. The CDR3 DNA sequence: TGCAGCGTTGGGGTAGCGGGAGGAGAGCAGTACTTC.